Presented here are 20 T cell receptor beta chains from one specimen sequenced in a study of PD-1 blockade in mismatch repair-deficient tumors. For these receptors, no antigen is known. The time point was: identical approximately eleven-day culture without peptide (control). This table comes from immunoSEQ multiplex PCR, and its TCRdb copy is limited to in-frame clones, with some not included. This table has over 11,000 clones, under 90% appearing once. The sequencing here drew on cells cultured in vitro, taken from a patient treated with pembrolizumab. The receptors shown here come from an adult with mismatch repair-deficient cancer.

A single count supports this clone. This chain's CDR3 is CASSWGVWVSGNTIYF. The CDR3 DNA follows: TGTGCCAGCAGCTGGGGGGTGTGGGTCTCTGGAAACACCATATATTTT. The V call is TRBV11-2, the J call TRBJ1-3; maybe TRBD1 (5 bases). Germline V gene lookup returns CDR1 SGHAT and CDR2 FQNNGV. The CDR3 is 16 residues long. Trimming cost V 4 bases and J 0 bases, with 13 bases left between them. The whole variable domain, filled in from reference TRBV11-2 and TRBJ1-3, reads EAGVAQSPRYKIIEKRQSVAFWCNPISGHATLYWYQQILGQGPKLLIQFQNNGVVDDSQLPKDRFSAERLKGVDSTLKIQPAKLEDSAVYLCASSWGVWVSGNTIYFGEGSWLTVV.

This clone was recorded only once. DNA for the CDR3: TGTGCCAGCAGCCCACGGACAGCCCAGGGAACTGAAGCTTTCTTT. This gives the protein CASSPRTAQGTEAFF. The chain couples TRBV7-9 to TRBJ1-1; possibly TRBD1 for D (6 bases). This CDR3 spans 15 amino acids. Germline lookup yields CDR1 SEHNR and CDR2 FQNEAQ (reference sequence). V was shortened by 5 bases and J by 5 bases, with 18 bases between the two germline ends.

The genes are TRBV4-2 and TRBJ2-3, with D hard to call. Trimming pared 0 bases from V and 3 bases from J, leaving 13 bases between. In germline, CDR1 is LGHNA, CDR2 YNFKEQ. The CDR3 extends over 16 amino acids. The CDR3 sequence: CASSQDRTMRTDTQYF. CDR3 bases: TGTGCCAGCAGCCAAGATCGCACAATGAGAACAGATACGCAGTATTTT.

The chain uses TRBV28 and TRBJ1-5; 7 nucleotides match TRBD1. Per germline, CDR1 MDHEN and CDR2 SYDVKM. This CDR3 is 15 amino acids long. V lost 5 bases, J lost 4 bases, and 8 bases stayed unmatched. The CDR3 nucleotides read TGTGCCAGCAGTCCTTACCAACAGGGGAATCAGCCCCAGCATTTT. It codes for CASSPYQQGNQPQHF.

The rearrangement joins TRBV11-2 to TRBJ2-3, with D possibly matching TRBD2 (5 bases). Trimming stripped 2 bases from V and 0 bases from J, with 6 bases between. CDR1 and CDR2 from the germline V gene are SGHAT and FQNNGV. The CDR3 sequence is 14 residues long. The CDR3 DNA is TGTGCCAGCAGCTTAAGCGGTAGCACAGATACGCAGTATTTT. This sequence encodes CASSLSGSTDTQYF.

The gene calls are TRBV6-5 and TRBJ2-2; D perhaps matches TRBD2 (6 bases). V lost 0 bases and J 6 bases, leaving 8 bases between the germline ends. CDR3 length equals 14 residues. Germline lookup yields CDR1 MNHEY and CDR2 SVGAGI. The CDR3 DNA follows: TGTGCCAGCAGTTACTCGGAGGGCCCCGGGGAGCTGTTTTTT. Translation: CASSYSEGPGELFF.

This chain joins TRBV30 and TRBJ2-7, with 10 bases that match TRBD1. This CDR3 comprises 16 residues. Per germline, CDR1 GTSNPN and CDR2 SVGIG (reference sequence). J gave up 4 bases and V 3 bases, and 12 bases lay outside the gene matches. The CDR3 sequence is CAWRGGGGQGGYEQYF. The CDR3 nucleotides are TGTGCCTGGAGAGGAGGCGGCGGACAGGGGGGTTACGAGCAGTACTTC.

The chain carries TRBV7-2 and TRBJ1-4; 8 bases are shared with TRBD1. The J segment lost 5 bases and the V segment lost 3 bases, leaving 5 bases of the junction unmatched. CDR3 size: 15 residues. Germline CDR1 and CDR2: SGHTA and FQGNSA. The CDR3 sequence is CASSFHRGRNEKLFF. As DNA, the CDR3 is TGTGCCAGCAGCTTTCACAGGGGGAGGAATGAAAAACTGTTTTTT.

This chain connects TRBV19 to TRBJ1-2; D unclear. V was shortened by 9 bases and J by 4 bases, with 15 bases between the two germline ends. This CDR3 spans 13 amino acids. Germline lookup yields CDR1 LNHDA and CDR2 SQIVND (reference sequence). CDR3 region: CAREAATLYGYTF. The CDR3 DNA reads as TGTGCCAGGGAAGCAGCGACCCTCTATGGCTACACCTTC.

This chain uses TRBV28 with TRBJ2-3; no reliable D call. The V gene lost 5 bases and the J gene lost 1 base, with 10 bases spanning the gap. This CDR3 region has 14 residues. Germline V gene lookup returns CDR1 MDHEN and CDR2 SYDVKM. CDR3 region: CASSLYQGTDTQYF. DNA of the CDR3: TGTGCCAGCAGTCTCTATCAGGGCACAGATACGCAGTATTTT.

V and J are TRBV5-4 and TRBJ2-7; D uncertain. Germline lookup yields CDR1 SGHNT and CDR2 YYREEE (reference sequence). The CDR3 runs 15 residues. Trimming cost V 0 bases and J 5 bases, with 15 bases left between them. This CDR3 reads CASSLERIGIHEQYF. The CDR3 bases are TGTGCCAGCAGCTTGGAGAGGATCGGAATCCACGAGCAGTACTTC.

This chain uses TRBV4-1 with TRBJ2-7, with 7 positions matching TRBD1. The CDR3 extends over 16 amino acids. Germline-derived CDR1 and CDR2 are MGHRA and YSYEKL. After removal of 3 bases from V and 4 bases from J, the junction contained 12 bases not matched to a gene. The CDR3: CASSHRQGRDIYEQYF. CDR3 nucleotides: TGCGCCAGCAGCCATCGACAGGGCAGAGATATATACGAGCAGTACTTC.

This sequence joins TRBV5-1 and TRBJ2-7; possibly TRBD1 or TRBD2 for D (6 bases each). From germline, CDR1 is SGHRS and CDR2 YFSETQ. The ends were cut back, 8 bases at V and 3 bases at J, with 12 bases in the middle. The CDR3 is 12 amino acids. In DNA, the CDR3 is TGCGCCAGTCGACAGGACTACTACGAGCAGTACTTC. Its protein product is CASRQDYYEQYF.

CDR3 coding DNA: TGTGCCAGCAGCCAAGATTTTATGGGAGGGTCCCTTAATGAAAAACTGTTTTTT. Translated, it gives CASSQDFMGGSLNEKLFF. The rearrangement joins TRBV4-2 to TRBJ1-4; D uncertain. The germline V gene has CDR1 LGHNA and CDR2 YNFKEQ. The CDR3 contains 18 residues. With 0 bases removed from V and 4 bases from J, the gap between germline ends came to 18 bases.

V gene TRBV19 combines with J gene TRBJ1-2, with unresolved D. V was clipped by 6 bases and J by 1 base, with 9 bases between them. This CDR3 is 13 amino acids long. Looked up from germline, CDR1 is LNHDA and CDR2 is SQIVND (reference sequence). The CDR3 region is CASRGSLNYGYTF. CDR3 nucleotides: TGTGCCAGTAGGGGATCCCTTAACTATGGCTACACCTTC.

The CDR3 DNA follows: TGTGCCAGCAGTTACTCGGGTGGTTGGGATAATGAAAAACTGTTTTTT. Amino acids: CASSYSGGWDNEKLFF. The J gene is TRBJ1-4, the V gene TRBV6-5, with D uncertain. V lost 0 bases and J lost 4, with 12 bases in between. Germline CDR1 reads MNHEY; CDR2 reads SVGAGI. The CDR3 has 16 amino acids.

The chain joins TRBV9 to TRBJ2-1, with D unclear. Trimming left V 1 base short and J 0 bases short, with 5 bases between. Germline V gene lookup returns CDR1 SGDLS and CDR2 YYNGEE. CDR3 length: 14 amino acids. In DNA, the CDR3 is TGTGCCAGCAGCGTATATTCCTCCTACAATGAGCAGTTCTTC. Residues: CASSVYSSYNEQFF.

The CDR3 DNA is TGTGCCAGCAGCCCACTACAGGGTATGAACACTGAAGCTTTCTTT. Translated: CASSPLQGMNTEAFF. The V call is TRBV7-9, the J call TRBJ1-1; D may be TRBD1 (6 bases). The CDR3 is 15 amino acids. V was shortened by 5 bases and J by 0 bases, with 13 bases between the two germline ends. CDR1 and CDR2 from the germline V gene are SEHNR and FQNEAQ (reference sequence).

The chain links TRBV4-1 to TRBJ2-5, with 13 bases identical to TRBD2. Germline V gene lookup returns CDR1 MGHRA and CDR2 YSYEKL. This CDR3 comprises 14 residues. V was clipped by 5 bases and J by 6 bases; unmatched bases: 3. CDR3: CASSRTSGRQTQYF. CDR3 nucleotide sequence: TGCGCCAGCAGCAGGACTAGCGGGAGACAGACCCAGTACTTC.

This sequence joins TRBV7-2 and TRBJ2-7; 8 bases match TRBD2. Unmatched junction bases numbered 13, after V lost 6 bases and J lost 6 bases. The CDR3 length is 15 residues. Looked up from germline, CDR1 is SGHTA and CDR2 is FQGNSA. CDR3 residues: CASSVWGSGKGEQYF. CDR3 in DNA: TGTGCCAGCAGTGTATGGGGTAGCGGGAAGGGCGAGCAGTACTTC.